Below are 28 T cell receptor beta chains sequenced from a single sample in a study of cytomegalovirus exposure and HLA in healthy donors. PCR was performed using 60 Vbeta and 13 Jbeta primers. Generated by immunoSEQ multiplex PCR, the TCRdb table keeps only in-frame clones and is missing some. Here the sample spans under 55,000 clones, around 70% being singletons. The sample comprised PBMCs. These receptors were taken from a young man in good health and CMV-seronegative.

This chain joins TRBV4-2 and TRBJ2-1, with D tentatively TRBD2 (6 bases). Trimming took off 4 bases at V and 10 bases at J, with 14 bases between the two ends. The germline gives CDR1 LGHNA, CDR2 YNFKEQ. CDR3 length: 13 residues. CDR3 amino acids: CASSLLLAPEQFF. As DNA, the CDR3 is TGTGCCAGCAGCCTCCTCCTAGCGCCGGAGCAGTTCTTC.

This chain uses TRBV6-1 with TRBJ2-5; 8 bases line up with TRBD1. V was pared by 4 bases and J by 4 bases, with 2 bases of the junction left unmatched. Germline V gene lookup returns CDR1 MNHNS and CDR2 SASEGT. This CDR3 has 13 residues. The CDR3 DNA sequence: TGTGCCAGCAGTGCCAGGGGGCTAGAGACCCAGTACTTC. Amino acid sequence: CASSARGLETQYF.

The sample holds one count of this clone. V is TRBV7-8 and J is TRBJ2-2; 7 bases line up with TRBD1. CDR1 SGHVS and CDR2 FQNEAQ come from the germline V gene. CDR3 length: 15 residues. V gave up 0 bases and J gave up 7 bases; unmatched junction bases: 5. The CDR3 sequence: CASSLAGRGNGELFF. The CDR3 region has the DNA TGTGCCAGCAGCTTAGCGGGCAGGGGGAACGGGGAGCTGTTTTTT.

CDR3 coding DNA: TGCGCCAGCAGCTTTTTTAGCGGGAGGAGTTACGAGCAGTACTTC. Residues: CASSFFSGRSYEQYF. The chain links TRBV5-1 to TRBJ2-7, with 10 bases lining up with TRBD2. After removal of 2 bases from V and 4 bases from J, the junction contained 6 bases not matched to a gene. Germline V lookup: CDR1 SGHRS, CDR2 YFSETQ. This CDR3 has 15 residues.

The V gene is TRBV7-9, the J gene TRBJ2-1; TRBD2 is a possible D gene (6 bases). There are 13 residues in the CDR3. The germline V and J ends were trimmed by 1 base and 10 bases, with 11 bases remaining between them. The V gene's germline CDR1 is SEHNR and CDR2 FQNEAQ (reference sequence). The CDR3 protein is CASSLDTGEEQFF. The CDR3 DNA follows: TGTGCCAGCAGCTTAGATACGGGAGAGGAGCAGTTCTTC.

This chain connects TRBV7-2 to TRBJ1-2; D gene unclear. Deletions cut 4 bases from V and 4 bases from J, with 10 bases between. This CDR3 is 13 amino acids long. Germline CDR1 is SGHTA and CDR2 is FQGNSA. The CDR3 here is CASSSDGLYGYTF. The CDR3 nucleotides read TGTGCCAGCAGCTCGGACGGACTCTATGGCTACACCTTC. The variable domain in full, completed from reference TRBV7-2 and TRBJ1-2, reads GAGVSQSPSNKVTEKGKDVELRCDPISGHTALYWYRQSLGQGLEFLIYFQGNSAPDKSGLPSDRFSAERTGGSVSTLTIQRTQQEDSAVYLCASSSDGLYGYTFGSGTRLTVV.

This clone was counted between two and nine times. The rearrangement uses TRBV29-1 and TRBJ2-3; D is uncertain. The germline V gene encodes CDR1 SQVTM and CDR2 ANQGSEA. Trimming took 4 bases from V and 3 from J, leaving 8 bases between them. This CDR3 region has 12 residues. DNA of the CDR3: TGCAGCGTTGTCCCCTCGACAGATACGCAGTATTTT. Protein: CSVVPSTDTQYF.

This chain links TRBV29-1 with TRBJ2-3, with unresolved D. The V end lost 7 bases, the J end lost 4 bases, and 15 bases lay between the germline ends. The CDR3 loop spans 13 amino acids. Germline assignment: CDR1 SQVTM and CDR2 ANQGSEA. CDR3 in amino acids: CSATLGNADTQYF. As DNA, the CDR3 is TGCAGCGCCACCCTTGGCAACGCAGATACGCAGTATTTT.

This chain's CDR3 is CASSPTGLTDTQYF. DNA for the CDR3: TGCGCCAGCAGCCCGACGGGGTTGACAGATACGCAGTATTTT. The chain links TRBV5-1 to TRBJ2-3, with D perhaps TRBD2 (5 bases). The V end was cut by 4 bases, the J end by 3 bases, with 12 bases between. Germline V gene data show CDR1 as SGHRS and CDR2 as YFSETQ. The CDR3 is 14 amino acids.

This chain connects TRBV4-3 to TRBJ2-5; TRBD2 matches at 14 bases. Germline CDR1 is LGHNA and CDR2 is YSLEER. The CDR3 length is 17 residues. With 4 bases clipped from V and 1 base from J, the junction kept 5 bases outside the gene matches. The CDR3 DNA sequence: TGCGCCAGCAGCCGGGGACTAGCGGGAGCCAGCCAAGAGACCCAGTACTTC. This translates into CASSRGLAGASQETQYF.

There are a few counts of this clone. The J gene is TRBJ1-2, the V gene TRBV19; TRBD1 aligns across 7 bases. Looked up from germline, CDR1 is LNHDA and CDR2 is SQIVND (reference sequence). Trimming cost V 9 bases and J 3 bases; bases outside gene matches: 7. The CDR3 has 13 residues. In nucleotides, the CDR3 is TGTGCCAGCCGAACTACAGGGGACTATGGCTACACCTTC. Translating it yields CASRTTGDYGYTF.

V gene TRBV29-1 combines with J gene TRBJ2-7, with 9 bases that match TRBD1. From germline, CDR1 is SQVTM and CDR2 ANQGSEA. Losses at the gene ends were 4 bases for V and 1 base for J; bases not matched to a gene: 5. This CDR3 is built from 14 residues. The CDR3 DNA sequence: TGCAGCGTTGTCTTGGGACAGGGTTCCTACGAGCAGTACTTC. Protein sequence: CSVVLGQGSYEQYF.

The chain carries TRBV4-3 and TRBJ2-7; no reliable D call. Germline V lookup: CDR1 LGHNA, CDR2 YSLEER. The CDR3 runs 14 residues. Deletions cut 2 bases from V and 3 bases from J, with 11 bases between. CDR3 sequence: CASSQRTWHYEQYF. As DNA, the CDR3 is TGCGCCAGCAGCCAAAGAACATGGCACTACGAGCAGTACTTC.

This chain uses TRBV30 with TRBJ2-2, with 7 nucleotides matching TRBD2. The germline V gene encodes CDR1 GTSNPN and CDR2 SVGIG (reference sequence). This CDR3 comprises 14 residues. V was pared by 2 bases and J by 5 bases, with 5 bases of the junction left unmatched. The CDR3 is CAWSRGRGTGELFF. CDR3 in DNA: TGTGCCTGGAGTCGGGGGAGGGGTACCGGGGAGCTGTTTTTT.

The chain carries TRBV2 and TRBJ2-2; D uncertain. The germline V gene has CDR1 SNHLY and CDR2 FYNNEI. Trimming took 6 bases from V and 6 from J, leaving 8 bases between them. CDR3 length: 12 residues. The CDR3 DNA follows: TGTGCCAGCAGGCGACACGCCGGGGAGCTGTTTTTT. Its translation is CASRRHAGELFF.

Here the CDR3 DNA reads TGTGCCTGGAGCGACAATGAGCAGTTCTTC. Its protein product is CAWSDNEQFF. This chain connects TRBV30 to TRBJ2-1; D is unclear. This CDR3 spans 10 amino acids. The germline gives CDR1 GTSNPN, CDR2 SVGIG (reference sequence). V gave up 3 bases and J gave up 5 bases, with 2 bases separating them.

This chain uses TRBV7-2 with TRBJ2-2; maybe TRBD1 (6 bases). Trimming stripped 3 bases from V and 6 bases from J, with 8 bases between. The CDR3 has 13 residues. Germline V lookup: CDR1 SGHTA, CDR2 FQGNSA. In DNA form, the CDR3 reads TGTGCCAGCAGCTTGGACAGCCCCGGGGAGCTGTTTTTT. Translation gives CASSLDSPGELFF.

The chain uses TRBV10-3 and TRBJ1-4; the match to TRBD1 covers 7 bases. Germline V gives CDR1 ENHRY, CDR2 SYGVKD. After removal of 4 bases from V and 8 bases from J, the junction contained 4 bases not matched to a gene. CDR3 length: 13 residues. The DNA of the CDR3 is TGTGCCATCAGTGTAAACAGGGGCGAAAAACTGTTTTTT. Translated: CAISVNRGEKLFF.

The gene calls are TRBV19 and TRBJ1-1, with 9 bases identical to TRBD1. Losses at the gene ends were 5 bases for V and 5 bases for J; bases not matched to a gene: 6. The CDR3 has 14 residues. Per germline, CDR1 LNHDA and CDR2 SQIVND (reference sequence). The CDR3 protein is CASSLQGAPTEAFF. CDR3 bases: TGTGCCAGTAGTCTACAGGGGGCTCCAACTGAAGCTTTCTTT.

The genes are TRBV9 and TRBJ1-1; 9 nucleotides agree with TRBD1. V lost 5 bases, J lost 3 bases, and 8 bases stayed unmatched. Looked up from germline, CDR1 is SGDLS and CDR2 is YYNGEE. This CDR3 spans 15 amino acids. CDR3 nucleotide sequence: TGTGCCAGCAGTGACCGAGGGACAGGGTACACTGAAGCTTTCTTT. Its protein product is CASSDRGTGYTEAFF.

This clone has only a few counts. Relative to the germline gene, one junction end is altered; a read error may explain this. The chain uses TRBV7-7 and TRBJ2-1; TRBD1 matches at 9 bases. The CDR3 length is 13 residues. Germline V gene lookup returns CDR1 SSHAT and CDR2 FNYEAQ (reference sequence). The CDR3 nucleotides are TGTGCTAGCAGCTATGACAGGGGGAATGAGCAGTTCTTC. It translates to CASSYDRGNEQFF.

V gene TRBV30 combines with J gene TRBJ2-3; 8 positions match TRBD1. J lost 3 bases, V lost 2 bases, and 4 bases had no gene match. The CDR3 consists of 14 residues. Per the germline V gene, CDR1 is GTSNPN and CDR2 is SVGIG (reference sequence). The CDR3 spells CAWSSRGLTDTQYF. As DNA, the CDR3 is TGTGCCTGGAGTAGCAGGGGGCTAACAGATACGCAGTATTTT. The full variable domain, with the rest looked up from reference TRBV30 and TRBJ2-3, is SQTIHQWPATLVQPVGSPLSLECTVEGTSNPNLYWYRQAAGRGLQLLFYSVGIGQISSEVPQNLSASRPQDRQFILSSKKLLLSDSGFYLCAWSSRGLTDTQYFGPGTRLTVL.

The chain recombines TRBV30 with TRBJ1-5; perhaps TRBD1 as D (5 bases). Trimming shortened V by 5 bases and J by 2 bases, and 16 bases separated the two germline ends. Germline V gives CDR1 GTSNPN, CDR2 SVGIG (reference sequence). The CDR3 is 15 amino acids. The CDR3 loop is CAWQTSGLGNQPQHF. The CDR3, as DNA: TGTGCCTGGCAAACCTCAGGGCTGGGCAATCAGCCCCAGCATTTT.

This clone was seen only a few times. The chain joins TRBV6-5 to TRBJ1-1, with TRBD1 matching over 7 bases. CDR1 and CDR2 (germline): MNHEY, SVGAGI. Germline trimming cut 5 bases from V and 1 base from J; bases unmatched to any gene: 4. This CDR3 contains 14 residues. The CDR3 loop is CASSANRGNTEAFF. The DNA of the CDR3 is TGTGCCAGCAGTGCGAACAGGGGGAACACTGAAGCTTTCTTT.

This clone came up a few times. The rearrangement links TRBV2 to TRBJ2-7; D is undetermined. Germline CDR1 is SNHLY and CDR2 is FYNNEI. This CDR3 is built from 13 residues. Deletions cut 6 bases from V and 1 base from J, with 10 bases between. The CDR3 reads CASSATYSYEQYF. The CDR3 DNA sequence: TGTGCCAGCAGCGCAACATATTCCTACGAGCAGTACTTC.

This clone has just one count. The rearrangement links TRBV2 to TRBJ2-7, with D possibly being TRBD1 (6 bases). CDR3 length: 15 residues. V was shortened by 3 bases and J by 2 bases, with 14 bases between the two germline ends. In germline, CDR1 is SNHLY, CDR2 FYNNEI. CDR3 amino acids: CASSERGTGPYEQYF. CDR3 nucleotides: TGTGCCAGCAGTGAGAGGGGGACGGGGCCCTACGAGCAGTACTTC.

The V call is TRBV4-1, the J call TRBJ1-1; D is unresolved. Germline CDR1 reads MGHRA; CDR2 reads YSYEKL. Trimming shortened V by 3 bases and J by 0 bases, and 11 bases separated the two germline ends. The CDR3 sequence is 15 residues long. The chain's CDR3 is CASSQPPPMNTEAFF. In DNA, the CDR3 is TGCGCCAGCAGCCAGCCCCCTCCTATGAACACTGAAGCTTTCTTT.

This clone has only a few counts. The chain has TRBV11-3 and TRBJ2-5; TRBD1 matches at 7 bases. The J segment lost 2 bases and the V segment lost 5 bases, leaving 11 bases of the junction unmatched. CDR3 size: 16 residues. Germline V CDR1 and CDR2: SGHNT, YENEEA. CDR3: CASSPNRGSAQETQYF. Written as DNA, the CDR3 is TGTGCCAGCAGCCCCAACAGGGGTTCGGCGCAAGAGACCCAGTACTTC. The full variable domain, with the rest looked up from reference TRBV11-3 and TRBJ2-5, is EAGVVQSPRYKIIEKKQPVAFWCNPISGHNTLYWYLQNLGQGPELLIRYENEEAVDDSQLPKDRFSAERLKGVDSTLKIQPAELGDSAVYLCASSPNRGSAQETQYFGPGTRLLVL.